This T cell receptor beta chain came from a study of T cell responses to AZD1222 COVID-19 vaccine. Points from the study as a whole: Of spike-specific TCRs, nearly half reportedly target regions left unmutated in variants.

Remarks on this clone: The antigen is unknown.

Germline lookup yields CDR1 MNHEY and CDR2 SMNVEV (reference sequence). Losses at the gene ends were 8 bases for V and 3 bases for J; bases not matched to a gene: 3. CDR3 length equals 13 residues. Profiled with immunoSEQ multiplex PCR; TCRdb holds only in-frame clones, not every one. The sample shows 77,000 or so clones, around 89% of them seen only once. This chain uses TRBV27 with TRBJ2-2; TRBD1 aligns across 7 bases. The sequence was collected from an adult in good health. Material: peripheral blood, obtained on day 0 of AZD1222 vaccination. The CDR3 sequence is CASRGQYTGELFF. CDR3 DNA sequence: TGTGCCAGCCGGGGACAGTACACCGGGGAGCTGTTTTTT.